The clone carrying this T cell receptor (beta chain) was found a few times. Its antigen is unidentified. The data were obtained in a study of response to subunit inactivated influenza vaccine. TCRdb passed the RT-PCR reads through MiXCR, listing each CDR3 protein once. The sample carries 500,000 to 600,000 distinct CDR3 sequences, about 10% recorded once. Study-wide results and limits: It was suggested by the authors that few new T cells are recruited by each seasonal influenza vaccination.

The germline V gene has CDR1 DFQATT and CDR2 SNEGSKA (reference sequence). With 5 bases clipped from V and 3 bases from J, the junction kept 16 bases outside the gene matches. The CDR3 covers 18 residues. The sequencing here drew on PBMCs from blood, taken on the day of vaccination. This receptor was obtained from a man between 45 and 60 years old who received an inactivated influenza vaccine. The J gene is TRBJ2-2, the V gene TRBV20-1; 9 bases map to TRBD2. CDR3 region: CSASSGGGAGGYTGELFF. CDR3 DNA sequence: TGCAGTGCTTCCTCCGGCGGGGGGGCAGGAGGTTACACCGGGGAGCTGTTTTTT.